The rows below give T cell receptor beta chains drawn from one sample of a study of blood T cell repertoires in COVID-19. This table comes from immunoSEQ multiplex PCR, and its TCRdb copy is limited to in-frame clones, with some not included. The sample lists 220,000 or so clones; roughly 83% were seen once. What was sequenced was PBMCs or T cells enriched from blood (not recorded which). These TCRs come from a woman aged 40-49 years with acute COVID-19. CDR3s include the opening cysteine and the closing phenylalanine or tryptophan. A D gene is named only where the DNA matches it firmly. The listing skips clone size in some rows; elsewhere it reads once, few, many or a size class.

v_call,cdr3_length,d_call,clone_size,j_call,cdr3_nt,cdr3_aa
TRBV27,12,NA,NA,TRBJ2-1,TGTGCCAGCAGTGTAAACTACAATGAGCAGTTCTTC,CASSVNYNEQFF
TRBV7-3,15,NA,NA,TRBJ2-1,TGTGCCAGCAGCTTAACAGTTAGCTCCTACAATGAGCAGTTCTTC,CASSLTVSSYNEQFF
TRBV6-5,14,NA,few,TRBJ1-5,TGTGCCAGCAAATACCGACAGCACAATCAGCCCCAGCATTTT,CASKYRQHNQPQHF
TRBV7-7,15,TRBD1,NA,TRBJ2-2,TGTGCCAGCAGCTTAGGGAGACAGGGTGTCGGGGAGCTGTTTTTT,CASSLGRQGVGELFF
TRBV10-3,14,TRBD2,NA,TRBJ2-3,TGTGCTGCTGCTAGCGGGGTATCAAAGGATACGCAGTATTTT,CAAASGVSKDTQYF
TRBV30,16,NA,NA,TRBJ2-1,TGTGCCTGGATCGCAAGTCCGGGGGGCCGGTACAATGAGCAGTTCTTC,CAWIASPGGRYNEQFF
TRBV7-2,19,NA,once,TRBJ2-6,TGTGCCAGCAGCTTAGCGGGGGGAATCCTTCTATCTGGGGCCAACGTCCTGACTTTC,CASSLAGGILLSGANVLTF
TRBV14,16,NA,NA,TRBJ2-1,TGTGCCAGCAGCCTACAAAGGAGGATGCGCTACAATGAGCAGTTCTTC,CASSLQRRMRYNEQFF
TRBV7-2,15,TRBD1,NA,TRBJ2-2,TGTGCCAGCAGCTTAGCTACAGGGGGCACCGGGGAGCTGTTTTTT,CASSLATGGTGELFF
TRBV28,15,TRBD2,once,TRBJ2-2,TGTGCCAGCAGTATAGCGGGGGGGCTGAACGGGGAGCTGTTTTTT,CASSIAGGLNGELFF
TRBV9,15,TRBD2,NA,TRBJ2-1,TGTGCCAGCAGCGCAACGGGACTAGCGAGCTATGAGCAGTTCTTC,CASSATGLASYEQFF
TRBV6-5,15,TRBD1,NA,TRBJ1-6,TGTGCCAGCAGCCGGGGGGGGACAGGGGATTCACCCCTCCACTTT,CASSRGGTGDSPLHF
TRBV6-2/TRBV6-3,15,NA,NA,TRBJ1-1,TGTGCCAGCAGTTCGCTTAGACCCGAGGGCACTGAAGCTTTCTTT,CASSSLRPEGTEAFF
TRBV5-4,12,NA,NA,TRBJ1-2,TGTGCCAGCAGCTTCGGGGGATTAGGCTACACCTTC,CASSFGGLGYTF
TRBV4-3,16,NA,once,TRBJ2-2,TGCGCCAGCAGCCAAGATCGGCAGGGGTACACCGGGGAGCTGTTTTTT,CASSQDRQGYTGELFF
TRBV30,14,NA,NA,TRBJ2-7,TGTGCCTGGAGTACCCCGACAGGAACCTACGAGCAGTACTTC,CAWSTPTGTYEQYF
TRBV28,13,TRBD1,NA,TRBJ1-2,TGTGCCAGCAGTTTGACAGGGGGCCGCGGCTACACCTTC,CASSLTGGRGYTF
TRBV20-1,14,TRBD2,NA,TRBJ2-2,TGCAGTGCTAGTAAAGCGGGACTCACCGGGGAGCTGTTTTTT,CSASKAGLTGELFF
TRBV10-3,18,NA,NA,TRBJ1-3,TGTGCCATCAGTGAGTCGTTGTCGGGGATGGGAGGTGGAAACACCATATATTTT,CAISESLSGMGGGNTIYF
TRBV7-6,14,TRBD2,NA,TRBJ2-5,TGTGCCAGCAGCAGGACTAGCGGGAGTGAGACCCAGTACTTC,CASSRTSGSETQYF
TRBV6-2/TRBV6-3,15,NA,NA,TRBJ2-5,TGTGCCAGCAGTTACAAGGAGCAGCGGTCGGAGACCCAGTACTTC,CASSYKEQRSETQYF
TRBV19,14,NA,NA,TRBJ1-5,TGTGCCAGTAGTATGGAGGGTGGCAATCAGCCCCAGCATTTT,CASSMEGGNQPQHF
TRBV6-1,14,NA,NA,TRBJ1-2,TGTGCCAGCAGTGGAACAGGGTTTGTCTATGGCTACACCTTC,CASSGTGFVYGYTF
TRBV19,14,TRBD2,NA,TRBJ2-7,TGTGCCAGTAGTCCAGGACTAGCGAGCCACGAGCAGTACTTC,CASSPGLASHEQYF
TRBV2,14,TRBD1,NA,TRBJ1-2,TGTGCCAGCAGCTCCGGGACAGGGGGCTCTGGCTACACCTTC,CASSSGTGGSGYTF
TRBV2,15,NA,NA,TRBJ1-3,TGTGCCAGCCGTCAGGACAGTGCCTCTGGAAACACCATATATTTT,CASRQDSASGNTIYF
TRBV29-1,12,NA,NA,TRBJ2-7,TGCAGCGTGTTACAGGGTCTTCACGAGCAGTACTTC,CSVLQGLHEQYF
TRBV5-5,17,TRBD2,NA,TRBJ2-2,TGTGCCAGCAGCTTGGCTAGCGGGGGGGCCGGAACCGGGGAGCTGTTTTTT,CASSLASGGAGTGELFF
TRBV6-5,15,NA,NA,TRBJ1-5,TGTGCCAGCTGTACCGGGGGAAAGGGCAATCAGCCCCAGCATTTT,CASCTGGKGNQPQHF
TRBV11-1,14,NA,NA,TRBJ1-3,TGTGCCAGCAGCCGAGCCGGGACTAGAAACACCATATATTTT,CASSRAGTRNTIYF
TRBV7-2,15,TRBD2,many,TRBJ2-7,TGTGCCAGCAGCTCCATAGCGGGGGGAAGCTACGAGCAGTACTTC,CASSSIAGGSYEQYF
TRBV18,15,TRBD2,NA,TRBJ2-1,TGTGCCAGCTCACCACCGGAGGGAGGGGTGGATGAGCAGTTCTTC,CASSPPEGGVDEQFF
TRBV29-1,15,NA,NA,TRBJ1-2,TGCAGCGTTGAGGAGGTCATGACAGGCTACTATGGCTACACCTTC,CSVEEVMTGYYGYTF
TRBV25-1,13,NA,few,TRBJ1-1,TGTGCCAGCAGTGGAGGGGGGAACACTGAAGCTTTCTTT,CASSGGGNTEAFF
TRBV4-1,15,TRBD2,few,TRBJ2-7,TGCGCCAGCAGCCAAGATTTACTAGCGGGATACGAGCAGTACTTC,CASSQDLLAGYEQYF
TRBV2,15,TRBD1,NA,TRBJ2-7,TGTGCCAGCAGTCAATTGGGACAGGGGTATTACGAGCAGTACTTC,CASSQLGQGYYEQYF
TRBV12-3/TRBV12-4,11,NA,NA,TRBJ2-7,TGTGCCAGCAGTTACTCAGGCGAGCAGTACTTC,CASSYSGEQYF
TRBV24-1,16,NA,NA,TRBJ2-3,TGTGCCACCAGTGATTTCCGGGTCGAGAGCACAGATACGCAGTATTTT,CATSDFRVESTDTQYF
TRBV6-2/TRBV6-3,14,NA,NA,TRBJ1-4,TGTGCCAGCAGTTACTCCGGTTTTAGTGAAAAACTGTTTTTT,CASSYSGFSEKLFF
TRBV7-9,15,NA,NA,TRBJ2-7,TGTGCCAGCAGCCAACACAGGGATTACCCCTACGAGCAGTACTTC,CASSQHRDYPYEQYF
TRBV10-3,11,NA,NA,TRBJ2-7,TGTGCCATCAGTGAGTTCAACGAGCAGTACTTC,CAISEFNEQYF
TRBV5-1,14,NA,NA,TRBJ1-4,TGCGCCAGCAGCTTGGAGGCAGGCGATGAAAAACTGTTTTTT,CASSLEAGDEKLFF